This TCR beta chain was profiled in a study of blood T cell repertoires in COVID-19. In the study overall: The samples span acute and convalescent COVID-19 from the United States, Italy and Spain. Sources were T cells, B-cell-depleted T cells, or PBMCs; the material itself was cDNA or gDNA.

Methods used by the authors: Amplified reference gene primers provided the basis for estimating nucleated cell counts. Data came from immunoSEQ multiplex PCR; TCRdb stores just in-frame clones and leaves some out. V and J calls and clone size are those listed in that table; D and trimming were worked out from the DNA. This table has tens of thousands of clones, roughly four fifths appearing once. The CDR3 runs 16 residues. CDR1 SGHDN and CDR2 FVKESK come from the germline V gene. V trimming: 7 bases; J trimming: 0 bases; junction bases outside the gene matches: 7. This TCR came from a human donor in a cohort sampled during active COVID-19. The specimen was peripheral blood. J is TRBJ1-3 and V is TRBV14, with TRBD1 identical over 9 bases. This CDR3 is CASTWDRVFSGNTIYF. In DNA form, the CDR3 reads TGTGCCAGCACCTGGGACAGGGTTTTCTCTGGAAACACCATATATTTT.